The 5 T cell receptor beta chains given below trace back to one sample, sequenced in a study of PD-1 blockade in classical Hodgkin lymphoma. Described time point: newly diagnosed, previously untreated cHL patient sample. Magnetic negative selection isolated CD8+ T cells from thawed PBMCs. Sequencing used immunoSEQ multiplex PCR; TCRdb keeps in-frame clones, though not all of them. The data show some 15,000 clones, around 90% seen once. Sequenced material: CD8+ T cells from blood. The receptors were sampled from a human donor with classical Hodgkin lymphoma.

This rearrangement joins TRBV19 to TRBJ2-2; D unclear. The V end lost 3 bases, the J end lost 4 bases, and 9 bases lay between the germline ends. Germline assignment: CDR1 LNHDA and CDR2 SQIVND (reference sequence). This CDR3 is built from 14 residues. The CDR3 nucleotides read TGTGCCAGTAGTATCTTCCAAGGCACCGGGGAGCTGTTTTTT. It encodes CASSIFQGTGELFF.

V gene TRBV21-1 combines with J gene TRBJ2-6. TRBV21-1 is annotated as a pseudogene. CDR3 size: 20 residues. The DNA of the CDR3 is TGTGCCAGCAGCAAAGAAGAGGCAGGTCTGACCCTGGGGGGGGCCAACGTCCTGACTTTC. Translated, it gives CASSKEEAGLTLGGANVLTF.

The V call is TRBV9, the J call TRBJ2-2; 13 bases fit TRBD2. The germline V gene encodes CDR1 SGDLS and CDR2 YYNGEE. CDR3 size: 18 residues. After removal of 0 bases from V and 0 bases from J, the junction contained 2 bases not matched to a gene. This CDR3 reads CASSVVGLAGPNTGELFF. The CDR3 region has the DNA TGTGCCAGCAGCGTAGTGGGACTAGCGGGACCGAACACCGGGGAGCTGTTTTTT.

The J gene is TRBJ2-7, the V gene TRBV7-9; D is ambiguous. The V end lost 1 base, the J end lost 3 bases, and 7 bases lay between the germline ends. This CDR3 region has 13 residues. Germline V CDR1 and CDR2: SEHNR, FQNEAQ (reference sequence). CDR3 amino acids: CASSLGADYEQYF. CDR3 coding DNA: TGTGCCAGCAGCTTAGGTGCGGACTACGAGCAGTACTTC.

In the case of this clone: The junction differs from germline at one of its ends, possibly a read error. Other DNA variants within this sample encode the same CDR3. The CDR3 loop is CASRDGTYEQYF. The CDR3 region has the DNA TGTGCTAGCAGGGACGGGACCTACGAGCAGTACTTC. This chain uses TRBV28 with TRBJ2-7; D could derive from TRBD1 or TRBD2 (5 bases each). This CDR3 comprises 12 residues. Germline V lookup: CDR1 MDHEN, CDR2 SYDVKM.